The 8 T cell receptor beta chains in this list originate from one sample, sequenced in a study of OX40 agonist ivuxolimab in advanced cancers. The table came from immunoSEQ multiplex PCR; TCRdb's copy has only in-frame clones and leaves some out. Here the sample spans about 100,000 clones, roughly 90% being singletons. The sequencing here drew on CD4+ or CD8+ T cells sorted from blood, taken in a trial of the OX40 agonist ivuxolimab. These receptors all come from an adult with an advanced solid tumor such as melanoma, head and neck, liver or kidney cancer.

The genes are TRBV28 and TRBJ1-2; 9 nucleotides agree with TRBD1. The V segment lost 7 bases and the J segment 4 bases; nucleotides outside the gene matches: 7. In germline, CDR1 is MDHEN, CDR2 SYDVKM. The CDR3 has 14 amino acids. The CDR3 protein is CASTQTGGPYGYTF. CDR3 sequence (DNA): TGTGCCAGCACGCAAACAGGGGGCCCCTATGGCTACACCTTC.

CDR3 sequence (DNA): TGTGCCAGTTCAGGGGCAGATGGCTACACCTTC. It encodes CASSGADGYTF. V usage is TRBV19 and J usage is TRBJ1-2; weak D call: TRBD1 (6 bases). The germline CDR1 and CDR2 sequences are LNHDA and SQIVND (reference sequence). The length of the CDR3 is 11 residues. With 8 bases removed from V and 6 bases from J, the gap between germline ends came to 10 bases.

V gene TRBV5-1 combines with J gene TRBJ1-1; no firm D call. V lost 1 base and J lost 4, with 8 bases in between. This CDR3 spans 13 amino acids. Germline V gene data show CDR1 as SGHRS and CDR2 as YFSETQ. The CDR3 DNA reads TGCGCCAGCAGCTTGAGTTTATCCACTGAAGCTTTCTTT. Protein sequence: CASSLSLSTEAFF.

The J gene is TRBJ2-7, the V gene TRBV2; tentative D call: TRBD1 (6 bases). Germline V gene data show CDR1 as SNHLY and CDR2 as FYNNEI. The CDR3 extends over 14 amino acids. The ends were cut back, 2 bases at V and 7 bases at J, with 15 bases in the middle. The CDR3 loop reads CASSELTGAGEQYF. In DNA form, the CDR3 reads TGTGCCAGCAGTGAACTGACAGGTGCTGGTGAGCAGTACTTC.

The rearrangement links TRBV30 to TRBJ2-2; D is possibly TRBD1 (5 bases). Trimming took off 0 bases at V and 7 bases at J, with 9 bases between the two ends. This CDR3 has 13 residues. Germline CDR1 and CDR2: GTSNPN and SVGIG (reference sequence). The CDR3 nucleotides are TGTGCCTGGAGTGTGGGGCTTAGCGGGGAGCTGTTTTTT. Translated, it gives CAWSVGLSGELFF.

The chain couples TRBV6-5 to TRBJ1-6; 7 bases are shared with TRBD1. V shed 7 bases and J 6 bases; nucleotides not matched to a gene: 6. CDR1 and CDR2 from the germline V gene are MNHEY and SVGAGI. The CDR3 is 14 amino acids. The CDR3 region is CASTRGNSNSPLHF. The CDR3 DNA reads TGTGCCAGCACCAGGGGGAATAGTAATTCACCCCTCCACTTT.

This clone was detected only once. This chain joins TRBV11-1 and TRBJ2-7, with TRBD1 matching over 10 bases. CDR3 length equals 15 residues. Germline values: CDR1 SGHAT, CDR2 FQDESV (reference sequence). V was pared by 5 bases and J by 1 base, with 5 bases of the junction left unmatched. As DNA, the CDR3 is TGTGCCAGCAGCGCCGGGACAGGGGAATCCTACGAGCAGTACTTC. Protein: CASSAGTGESYEQYF.

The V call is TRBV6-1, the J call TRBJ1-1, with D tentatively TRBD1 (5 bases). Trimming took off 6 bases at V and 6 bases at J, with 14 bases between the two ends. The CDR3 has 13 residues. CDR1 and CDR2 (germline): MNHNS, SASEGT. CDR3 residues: CASSARGIAEAFF. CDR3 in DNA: TGTGCCAGCAGCGCAAGGGGAATTGCTGAAGCTTTCTTT.